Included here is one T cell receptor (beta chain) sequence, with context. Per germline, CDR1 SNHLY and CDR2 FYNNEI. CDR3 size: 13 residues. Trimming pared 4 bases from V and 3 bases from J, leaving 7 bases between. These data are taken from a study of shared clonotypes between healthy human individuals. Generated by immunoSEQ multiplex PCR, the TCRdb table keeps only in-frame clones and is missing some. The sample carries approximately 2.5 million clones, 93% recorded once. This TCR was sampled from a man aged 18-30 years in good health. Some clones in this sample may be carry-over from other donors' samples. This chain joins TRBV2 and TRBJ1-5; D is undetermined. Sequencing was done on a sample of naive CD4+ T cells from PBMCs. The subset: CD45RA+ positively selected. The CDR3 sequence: CASSGEPNQPQHF. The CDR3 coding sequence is TGTGCCAGCAGTGGAGAGCCCAATCAGCCCCAGCATTTT.